The rows below give T cell receptor beta chains drawn from one sample of a study of cytomegalovirus exposure and HLA in healthy donors. Repertoires were generated with immunoSEQ multiplex PCR, while TCRdb's copy carries only in-frame clones and drops some. Here the sample spans some 190,000 clones, roughly four fifths being singletons. The sequenced material came from PBMCs. All receptors come from a woman aged 25 to 45 in good health and CMV-seropositive. Both conserved end residues are part of each CDR3. Each record gives: clone size, V gene, J gene, D gene, CDR3 DNA, CDR3 protein. The D gene is left open where the match is weak. The size field is filled for only some rows; it gives once, few, many or a size class.

>.|TRBV28|TRBJ1-3|.
TGTGCCAGCAGCCATGGACAGACCGTTATCGGGAACACCATATATTTT
CASSHGQTVIGNTIYF
>once|TRBV13|TRBJ2-3|TRBD2
TGTGCCAGCAGCTCCCTCGAGAGCGGGACCCCCCTGAGCACAGATACGCAGTATTTT
CASSSLESGTPLSTDTQYF
>.|TRBV19|TRBJ2-7|.
TGTGCCAGTAGCGGACAGCGCTACGAGCAGTACTTC
CASSGQRYEQYF
>.|TRBV28|TRBJ1-2|.
TGTGCCAGCAGTGGGCCCCGGAGGGGAGGTCGTCCCGGGTATGGCTACACCTTC
CASSGPRRGGRPGYGYTF
>.|TRBV15|TRBJ1-1|.
TGTGCCACCAGCGGTACCACAGGGTGGGGCACTGAAGCTTTCTTT
CATSGTTGWGTEAFF
>.|TRBV7-6|TRBJ2-1|.
TGTGCCAGCAGCTTAGAGCGCATCTCCTACAATGAGCAGTTCTTC
CASSLERISYNEQFF
>.|TRBV28|TRBJ1-2|TRBD1
TGTGCCAGCATCCTGACAGGGGGATACTATGGCTACACCTTC
CASILTGGYYGYTF
>.|TRBV6-1|TRBJ2-1|.
TGTGCCAGCAGTGAATCTGGACTACTCTACAATGAGCAGTTCTTC
CASSESGLLYNEQFF
>.|TRBV19|TRBJ2-7|TRBD2
TGTGCCAGTAGTATCCGGCGGGAGCTACCGGGGGAGCAGTACTTC
CASSIRRELPGEQYF
>.|TRBV5-1|TRBJ1-3|.
TGCGCCAGCAGGAAGTCGTTGACAGCCCCCTCTGGAAACACCATATATTTT
CASRKSLTAPSGNTIYF
>.|TRBV7-9|TRBJ2-5|.
TGTGCCAGCAGCTCCCCTCTGAAGGGGGTAACGAAAGAGACCCAGTACTTC
CASSSPLKGVTKETQYF
>.|TRBV11-2|TRBJ1-1|.
TGTGCCAGCATCCCCGGAGTCACTGAAGCTTTCTTT
CASIPGVTEAFF
>.|TRBV27|TRBJ1-1|.
TGTGCCTGTCGACTAGGACCGAGGAACACTGAAGCTTTCTTT
CACRLGPRNTEAFF
>.|TRBV28|TRBJ2-7|.
TGTGCCAGCAGTCTCACACCCTACGAGCAGTACTTC
CASSLTPYEQYF
>.|TRBV29-1|TRBJ1-1|.
TGCAGCGTTGGGCGGGGGGCTACTGAAGCTTTCTTT
CSVGRGATEAFF
>.|TRBV28|TRBJ1-5|.
TGTGCCAGCAGTAGCGACAGCGATAGCAATCAGCCCCAGCATTTT
CASSSDSDSNQPQHF
>.|TRBV7-9|TRBJ2-1|.
TGTGCCAGCAGCTTGGCGGGCTCCTACAATGAGCAGTTCTTC
CASSLAGSYNEQFF
>.|TRBV28|TRBJ2-4|TRBD2
TGTGCCAGCAGTTTGGGGAGGGGAGGAGCCAAAAACATTCAGTACTTC
CASSLGRGGAKNIQYF
>.|TRBV6-5|TRBJ1-1|.
TGTGCCAGCAGCCTCGTTGGGGGCTTCACTGAAGCTTTCTTT
CASSLVGGFTEAFF
>.|TRBV19|TRBJ2-7|TRBD2
TGTGCCAGTAGTACGACTAGCGGGAGAACGAAGGAGCAGTACTTC
CASSTTSGRTKEQYF
>.|TRBV19|TRBJ2-7|TRBD1
TGTGCCAGTAGTACCCTACAGGGGCGAGACGAGCAGTACTTC
CASSTLQGRDEQYF
>.|TRBV2|TRBJ2-1|TRBD2
TGTGCCAGCAGTGAACCGGGGGAGGGCCTCAATGAGCAGTTCTTC
CASSEPGEGLNEQFF
>.|TRBV6-5|TRBJ2-7|TRBD2
TGTGCCAGCAGTCGGACTAGCGGGAGTTCCTACGAGCAGTACTTC
CASSRTSGSSYEQYF
>.|TRBV5-1|TRBJ1-5|TRBD1
TGCGCCAGCAGCAGAGAAGGGGGCGTAGGGCAGCCCCAGCATTTT
CASSREGGVGQPQHF
>.|TRBV27|TRBJ2-5|TRBD1
TGTGCCAGCAGTAATTCGATGACAGGGCCGGCGGAGACCCAGTACTTC
CASSNSMTGPAETQYF
>.|TRBV19|TRBJ2-1|TRBD1
TGTGCCAGTAGTATAGGGGACAGGGATTACAATGAGCAGTTCTTC
CASSIGDRDYNEQFF
>.|TRBV2|TRBJ2-3|.
TGTGCCAGCATAGGGGGTACTAGCACAGATACGCAGTATTTT
CASIGGTSTDTQYF
>.|TRBV5-4|TRBJ2-2|.
TGTGCCAGCAGCTTCAGGGGTCCCGGGGAGCTGTTTTTT
CASSFRGPGELFF
>.|TRBV5-1|TRBJ1-1|.
TGCGCCAGCAGCTCGTTGGGGGGGTCCACTGAAGCTTTCTTT
CASSSLGGSTEAFF
>few|TRBV7-2|TRBJ1-5|.
TGTGCCAGCAGCTTAGACCCTTCAGCGGGGCAGCCCCAGCATTTT
CASSLDPSAGQPQHF
>.|TRBV19|TRBJ2-7|.
TGTGCCAGTAGTATCGCGGACACGGCCCGGGACGAGCAGTACTTC
CASSIADTARDEQYF
>.|TRBV5-1|TRBJ2-7|.
TGCGCCAGCAGCCAGCCACTTAGATCGACAGTCGGGGAGCAGTACTTC
CASSQPLRSTVGEQYF
>.|TRBV7-2|TRBJ2-1|TRBD2
TGTGCCAGCAGCCCCGGGACTAGCGGGAACAATGAGCAGTTCTTC
CASSPGTSGNNEQFF
>.|TRBV19|TRBJ2-1|TRBD2
TGTGCCAGTACAATAGCGGGAGGGCCCTACAATGAGCAGTTCTTC
CASTIAGGPYNEQFF
>.|TRBV19|TRBJ1-2|.
TGTGCCAGTAGCCCTCTTCTCCGGGAAGCGGGTGGCTACACCTTC
CASSPLLREAGGYTF
>once|TRBV15|TRBJ2-2|.
TGTGCCACCAGCGGAGCTGGACAGAACACCGGGGAGCTGTTTTTT
CATSGAGQNTGELFF
>once|TRBV5-4|TRBJ2-2|TRBD2
TGTGCCAGCAGCTCCCCGACTAGCGGTCCCCCCGGGGAGCTGTTTTTT
CASSSPTSGPPGELFF
>few|TRBV5-6|TRBJ1-1|.
TGTGCCAGCAGCTTTTCGAACGGTCCGAACACTGAAGCTTTCTTT
CASSFSNGPNTEAFF
>once|TRBV7-9|TRBJ2-1|TRBD2
TGTGCCAGCAGCCCTAGGACAACCGGGACTAGCGGTTACAATGAGCAGTTCTTC
CASSPRTTGTSGYNEQFF
>.|TRBV28|TRBJ2-1|TRBD2
TGTGCCAGCAGTTTAGGGACGGCGGGAGGGTACAATGAGCAGTTCTTC
CASSLGTAGGYNEQFF
>.|TRBV5-4|TRBJ2-1|TRBD2
TGTGCCAGCAGCTTGGTACTAGCGGGGGGACTGGGGCATGAGCAGTTCTTC
CASSLVLAGGLGHEQFF
>.|TRBV28|TRBJ2-7|TRBD2
TGTGCCAGCAGCTCCGGCGGGGGATGGACTAGCCCAGGGGACGAGCAGTACTTC
CASSSGGGWTSPGDEQYF
>.|TRBV5-1|TRBJ2-5|TRBD2
TGCGCCAGCAGCTTGGGTGTGGGGGCGAGCCTAGCGGGTCTAGAGACCCAGTACTTC
CASSLGVGASLAGLETQYF
>.|TRBV10-2|TRBJ1-2|TRBD1
TGCGCCAGCAGGAAGGCAGTGCCGGGACAGGGGGTTTTCTACTATGGCTACACCTTC
CASRKAVPGQGVFYYGYTF
>.|TRBV5-4|TRBJ2-3|TRBD2
TGTGCCAGCAGCTACAACCAGCGGGAGGAGTATTTT
CASSYNQREEYF
>.|TRBV27|TRBJ2-1|.
TGTGCCAGCAGTCCTGGATACAGCTCCTACAATGAGCAGTTCTTC
CASSPGYSSYNEQFF